This is a list of T cell receptor beta chains from one sample in a study of blood T cell repertoires in COVID-19. Here immunoSEQ multiplex PCR was the method, and the copy in TCRdb shows in-frame clones only, minus some. The repertoire holds about 250,000 clones, with about 82% as singletons. Sample: peripheral blood. The receptors were gathered from a woman aged 80 or older with COVID-19, enrolled during active disease. Both conserved end residues are part of each CDR3. Each record gives: clone size, V gene, J gene, D gene, CDR3 protein, CDR3 DNA. The D gene is left open where the match is weak. Expanded clones get a size class; other rows say once, few or many, or leave the size out.

NA,TRBV6-1,TRBJ2-5,NA,CASSDRGRAETQYF,TGTGCCAGCAGTGACCGGGGTAGGGCTGAGACCCAGTACTTC
NA,TRBV12-3/TRBV12-4,TRBJ1-5,NA,CASSYNRDMAPHF,TGTGCCAGCAGTTACAACCGGGACATGGCCCCGCATTTT
NA,TRBV28,TRBJ2-3,NA,CASSPGDYRDTQYF,TGTGCCAGCAGCCCCGGTGATTATCGTGATACGCAGTATTTT
NA,TRBV28,TRBJ1-1,NA,CASRGRERGTEAFF,TGTGCCAGCAGGGGACGGGAGAGGGGCACTGAAGCTTTCTTT
NA,TRBV5-1,TRBJ2-1,TRBD2,CASALASAGGNEQFF,TGCGCCAGCGCTCTCGCTAGCGCGGGGGGGAATGAGCAGTTCTTC
few,TRBV18,TRBJ1-1,NA,CASSPVTTGSTEAFF,TGTGCCAGCTCACCGGTAACTACAGGGAGCACTGAAGCTTTCTTT
once,TRBV15,TRBJ1-6,NA,CATSRGRGFGEDNSPLHF,TGTGCCACCAGCAGAGGAAGGGGCTTTGGGGAAGATAATTCACCCCTCCACTTT
NA,TRBV19,TRBJ2-4,NA,CASSMRREENIQYF,TGTGCCAGTAGTATGCGCAGGGAAGAGAACATTCAGTACTTC
NA,TRBV6-6,TRBJ1-2,NA,CASSRVGQLGGYGYTF,TGTGCCAGCAGCAGGGTTGGGCAACTCGGGGGCTATGGCTACACCTTC
NA,TRBV6-5,TRBJ1-6,NA,CASSPRGGNSPLHF,TGTGCCAGCAGCCCACGGGGGGGAAATTCACCCCTCCACTTT
NA,TRBV5-1,TRBJ2-4,TRBD1,CASSPGTEGNIQYF,TGCGCCAGCAGCCCCGGGACAGAGGGAAACATTCAGTACTTC
NA,TRBV15,TRBJ2-2,TRBD2,CATSFRWGGGTGELFF,TGTGCCACCAGCTTCCGTTGGGGCGGGGGGACCGGGGAGCTGTTTTTT
NA,TRBV5-1,TRBJ1-1,TRBD1,CASSPTTGNPEAFF,TGCGCCAGCAGCCCCACGACAGGGAACCCTGAAGCTTTCTTT
NA,TRBV5-4,TRBJ1-6,NA,CASSLESSPFGQGHSPLHF,TGTGCCAGCAGCTTGGAATCCTCACCCTTCGGGCAGGGGCATTCACCCCTCCACTTT
NA,TRBV4-3,TRBJ1-1,NA,CASSQVAGAGENTEAFF,TGCGCCAGCAGCCAAGTGGCAGGGGCTGGAGAGAACACTGAAGCTTTCTTT
NA,TRBV6-4,TRBJ1-1,NA,CASSPTGNTEAFF,TGTGCCAGCAGTCCTACAGGGAACACTGAAGCTTTCTTT
NA,TRBV27,TRBJ1-6,NA,CASAGGAKNSPLHF,TGTGCCAGCGCCGGGGGGGCTAAAAATTCACCCCTCCACTTT
NA,TRBV28,TRBJ1-1,NA,CASTSEGNTEAFF,TGTGCCAGCACCTCGGAGGGGAACACTGAAGCTTTCTTT
NA,TRBV30,TRBJ1-3,NA,CAWSVLSGNTIYF,TGTGCCTGGAGTGTACTCTCTGGAAACACCATATATTTT
NA,TRBV6-4,TRBJ2-3,NA,CASSASGRGWADTQYF,TGTGCCAGCAGTGCATCCGGCCGGGGGTGGGCAGATACGCAGTATTTT
NA,TRBV5-1,TRBJ1-1,NA,CASSFLRLGQTEAFF,TGCGCCAGCAGCTTTCTCCGACTGGGTCAAACTGAAGCTTTCTTT
NA,TRBV15,TRBJ2-2,NA,CATSRDGGTGELFF,TGTGCCACCAGCAGAGACGGGGGCACCGGGGAGCTGTTTTTT
NA,TRBV5-1,TRBJ1-4,NA,CASSLARATNEKLFF,TGCGCCAGCAGCTTGGCGCGGGCAACTAATGAAAAACTGTTTTTT
NA,TRBV24-1,TRBJ1-1,NA,CATSSRDTEAFF,TGTGCCACCAGTAGCCGGGACACTGAAGCTTTCTTT
NA,TRBV6-2/TRBV6-3,TRBJ2-3,TRBD1,CASTPRGSDTQYF,TGTGCCAGCACCCCCAGGGGGTCGGATACGCAGTATTTT
NA,TRBV6-5,TRBJ2-2,TRBD1,CASSPRTGFTGELFF,TGTGCCAGCAGTCCTCGGACAGGGTTCACCGGGGAGCTGTTTTTT
NA,TRBV11-3,TRBJ2-1,NA,CASSQGSSYNEQFF,TGTGCCAGCAGTCAGGGGAGCTCCTACAATGAGCAGTTCTTC
NA,TRBV24-1,TRBJ2-1,TRBD2,CATSGAGGFEQFF,TGTGCCACCAGTGGGGCGGGAGGGTTTGAGCAGTTCTTC
NA,TRBV5-4,TRBJ2-2,TRBD2,CASSRGLAGGSNTGELFF,TGTGCCAGCAGCCGCGGACTAGCGGGGGGGTCGAACACCGGGGAGCTGTTTTTT